This TCR beta chain is from a study of cytomegalovirus exposure and HLA in healthy donors. This CDR3 contains 12 residues. From germline, CDR1 is MGHRA and CDR2 YSYEKL. With V trimmed by 4 bases and J by 5 bases, 0 bases remained unmatched. Primers: 60 Vbeta forward and 13 Jbeta reverse. Some clones are missing from TCRdb's copy, which holds only in-frame ones; the method was immunoSEQ multiplex PCR. Among 150,000 to 200,000 clones listed, 82% were seen once. The rearrangement joins TRBV4-1 to TRBJ2-3, with 7 bases identical to TRBD2. The sample comprised PBMCs. This clonotype was sampled from a boy aged 2 to 10 in good health and CMV-seronegative. The CDR3 is CASSRGGDTQYF. The CDR3 DNA reads as TGCGCCAGCAGCCGGGGGGGAGATACGCAGTATTTT.